This T cell receptor beta chain emerged from a study of spatial heterogeneity in lung cancer. Overall study: Raw sequencing reads included, on average, more than nine appearances of each unique TCR and UMI combination.

Points from the study as a whole: Whereas they appeared in blood less at follow-up, ubiquitous expanded tumor TCRs appeared there more at resection.

This CDR3 is 15 amino acids long. V was clipped by 8 bases and J by 3 bases, with 23 bases between them. Germline loops: CDR1 DFQATT, CDR2 SNEGSKA (reference sequence). Time point denoted: sample taken at primary tumor resection. Whole RNA obtained from tumor, nontumor lung or frozen PBMC underwent sequencing without sorting. Samples were donated by 72 untreated early-stage non-small cell lung cancer patients. One entry per CDR3 protein, called by TCRdb with MiXCR from the 5' RACE reads. The sample holds more than 50,000 distinct CDR3 sequences; about 7% are singletons and the top ten take roughly 2.7%. This clonotype was seen many times. What it binds is unknown.

The sequenced sample was PBMCs, obtained at surgery. The chain links TRBV20-1 to TRBJ2-7; tentative D call: TRBD2 (6 bases). This clonotype originated in a female donor with early-stage non-small cell lung cancer. Written as DNA, the CDR3 is TGCAGTCCGTACCCCCCTACGGGACTGCTCTACGAGCAGTACTTC. Translated: CSPYPPTGLLYEQYF.